The clone carrying this T cell receptor (beta chain) appeared a few times. This sample stems from a study of cytotoxic CD8 clonotypes in ibrutinib-treated CLL. Assay: immunoSEQ multiplex PCR; the TCRdb copy retains only in-frame clones and omits some. In the table there are approximately 57,000 clones, 56% of which are singletons. The TCR sequence derives from a human donor with chronic lymphocytic leukemia. The sequences come from PBMCs, collected after 24 months of ibrutinib treatment.

The CDR3 region is CASSVRGGGHSPLHF. The CDR3, as DNA: TGTGCCAGCAGCGTAAGGGGCGGGGGTCATTCACCCCTCCACTTT. The chain is built from TRBV9 and TRBJ1-6, with D tentatively TRBD1 (5 bases). Trimming removed 1 base from V and 8 bases from J, with 13 bases in between. The CDR3 runs 15 residues. Germline values: CDR1 SGDLS, CDR2 YYNGEE.